This T cell receptor (beta chain) was recovered during a study of control samples from healthy donors and cancer patients. Clones were read by immunoSEQ multiplex PCR, and TCRdb kept only the in-frame ones, dropping some. The data hold around 120,000 clones, with about 91% observed a single time. This CDR3 contains 12 residues. The V gene lost 5 bases and the J gene lost 12 bases, with 11 bases spanning the gap. The germline V gene has CDR1 SNHLY and CDR2 FYNNEI. This TCR derives from a man between 35 and 55 years old in good health. The source material was blood. This sequence joins TRBV2 and TRBJ1-6; D is unresolved. Here the CDR3 DNA reads TGTGCCAGCAGTCCTAACTCGGGACCCCTCCACTTT. This sequence encodes CASSPNSGPLHF.